This TCR beta chain was retrieved from a study of blood T cell repertoires in COVID-19. The CDR3 covers 12 residues. CDR1 is MDHEN, CDR2 SYDVKM, per germline. V was pared by 5 bases and J by 5 bases, with 9 bases between. Method: immunoSEQ multiplex PCR; TCRdb's copy keeps in-frame clones and lacks some. The data show approximately 200,000 clones, 88% seen once. The specimen was peripheral blood. The J gene is TRBJ1-1, the V gene TRBV28; a weak D match, TRBD1 (6 bases). This clonotype was obtained from a man aged 65 to 85 with active or convalescent COVID-19. The CDR3: CASSPRGTEAFF. The CDR3 DNA reads TGTGCCAGCAGTCCCAGGGGAACTGAAGCTTTCTTT.